These 14 T cell receptor beta chains were sequenced from one sample in a study of blood T cell repertoires in COVID-19. The assay was immunoSEQ multiplex PCR, and TCRdb's table has in-frame clones only and misses some. The sample has 300,000 to 350,000 clones; around nine tenths are singletons. The sample was PBMCs or T cells enriched from blood (not recorded which). The source of these receptors is a man aged 25 to 45 who had recovered from COVID-19.

J is TRBJ2-3 and V is TRBV18, with TRBD2 matching 10 bases. Germline loops: CDR1 KGHSH, CDR2 LQKENI. The CDR3 covers 15 residues. Unmatched junction bases numbered 7, after V lost 4 bases and J lost 6 bases. The CDR3 is CASSLTAGGLDTQYF. Here the CDR3 DNA reads TGTGCCAGCTCACTCACAGCGGGGGGGCTTGATACGCAGTATTTT.

The gene calls are TRBV7-8 and TRBJ1-6; TRBD1 might be the D (5 bases). This CDR3 comprises 17 residues. The V and J ends lost 6 bases and 0 bases respectively, with 15 bases between them. The germline V gene has CDR1 SGHVS and CDR2 FQNEAQ. The CDR3 coding sequence is TGTGCCAGCAGAGCGGGGGAAGCGGGCTCCTATAATTCACCCCTCCACTTT. Protein product: CASRAGEAGSYNSPLHF.

This chain's CDR3 is CATSDTLVRSPRFYTGELFF. Written as DNA, the CDR3 is TGTGCCACCAGTGATACCCTCGTTCGTAGTCCTAGGTTCTACACCGGGGAGCTGTTTTTT. The chain joins TRBV24-1 to TRBJ2-2, with D hard to call. V gave up 3 bases and J gave up 3 bases, with 25 bases separating them. This CDR3 has 20 amino acids. Germline CDR1 and CDR2: KGHDR and SFDVKD.

This clone was found once. This sequence joins TRBV5-1 and TRBJ2-3; 8 bases are a match to TRBD1. CDR1 and CDR2 (germline): SGHRS, YFSETQ. V lost 1 base, J lost 5 bases, and 3 bases stayed unmatched. The CDR3 consists of 14 residues. CDR3 DNA sequence: TGCGCCAGCAGCTTGTCACAGGGGGAAGATACGCAGTATTTT. It codes for CASSLSQGEDTQYF. The whole variable domain, filled in from reference TRBV5-1 and TRBJ2-3, reads KAGVTQTPRYLIKTRGQQVTLSCSPISGHRSVSWYQQTPGQGLQFLFEYFSETQRNKGNFPGRFSGRQFSNSRSEMNVSTLELGDSALYLCASSLSQGEDTQYFGPGTRLTVL.

The V gene is TRBV9, the J gene TRBJ1-1; no definite D call. The CDR3 runs 14 residues. The germline CDR1 and CDR2 sequences are SGDLS and YYNGEE. Trimming cost V 0 bases and J 3 bases, with 9 bases left between them. The CDR3 nucleotides are TGTGCCAGCAGCGTAGGAGGAGGGCACACTGAAGCTTTCTTT. Translation gives CASSVGGGHTEAFF.

The V and J genes are TRBV30 and TRBJ1-5, with D maybe TRBD1 (5 bases). CDR3 length: 14 amino acids. Germline assignment: CDR1 GTSNPN and CDR2 SVGIG (reference sequence). V was cut by 0 bases and J by 7 bases, with 13 bases left in between. The chain's CDR3 is CAWSVKGAGQPQHF. DNA for the CDR3: TGTGCCTGGAGTGTCAAAGGGGCAGGGCAGCCCCAGCATTTT.

The chain carries TRBV6-2 or TRBV6-3 and TRBJ1-5, with D unresolved. CDR1 MNHEY and CDR2 SVGEGT come from the germline V gene. V gave up 2 bases and J gave up 5 bases, with 13 bases separating them. CDR3 size: 15 residues. The CDR3 protein is CASSYVLGGYQPQHF. The CDR3 DNA is TGTGCCAGCAGTTACGTACTCGGCGGCTATCAGCCCCAGCATTTT.

The chain uses TRBV18 and TRBJ1-2; D is perhaps TRBD1 (5 bases). CDR3 length: 15 residues. The V and J ends lost 1 base and 8 bases respectively, with 17 bases between them. Germline V gene lookup returns CDR1 KGHSH and CDR2 LQKENI. The CDR3 DNA follows: TGTGCCAGCTCACCACTCAGGGAGGGACCCCTCGGCTACACCTTC. Amino acid sequence: CASSPLREGPLGYTF.

The rearrangement joins TRBV19 to TRBJ2-2, with 7 bases matching TRBD2. The trim removed 6 bases at V and 4 bases at J, leaving 8 bases unmatched. Germline V gene lookup returns CDR1 LNHDA and CDR2 SQIVND (reference sequence). The CDR3 loop spans 15 amino acids. CDR3 amino acids: CASSGPREGTGELFF. The CDR3 DNA sequence: TGTGCCAGTAGCGGTCCCAGGGAGGGCACCGGGGAGCTGTTTTTT.

V usage is TRBV28 and J usage is TRBJ2-7, with a weak D call TRBD2 (7 bases). Trimming cost V 5 bases and J 7 bases, with 18 bases left between them. The germline CDR1 and CDR2 sequences are MDHEN and SYDVKM. CDR3 length: 14 amino acids. The CDR3 DNA sequence: TGTGCCAGCAGTCCTGGGGGGGCGTTGTTAGAGCAGTACTTC. Encoded protein: CASSPGGALLEQYF.

This CDR3 reads CASSELAGGDEQYF. Written as DNA, the CDR3 is TGTGCCAGCAGCGAACTAGCGGGGGGGGACGAGCAGTACTTC. V and J are TRBV9 and TRBJ2-7, with TRBD2 matching 13 bases. The ends lost 3 bases at V and 5 bases at J; junction bases unmatched: 2. CDR1 is SGDLS and CDR2 is YYNGEE in the germline V gene. This CDR3 contains 14 residues.

A single count supports this clone. The chain links TRBV27 to TRBJ2-6, with TRBD1 matching over 9 bases. The CDR3 spans 18 residues. V shed 5 bases, J shed 0 bases, and the junction held 8 bases outside the gene matches. Germline V gene data show CDR1 as MNHEY and CDR2 as SMNVEV (reference sequence). CDR3 nucleotides: TGTGCCAGCAGTATTACAGGGGGCGTGCCCTCTGGGGCCAACGTCCTGACTTTC. Protein product: CASSITGGVPSGANVLTF.

The chain joins TRBV9 to TRBJ2-7; 8 bases match TRBD1. Germline CDR1 and CDR2: SGDLS and YYNGEE. V trimming: 4 bases; J trimming: 5 bases; junction bases outside the gene matches: 8. CDR3 length equals 14 residues. Here the CDR3 DNA reads TGTGCCAGCAGCTCCAACGACAGGGGCAACGAGCAGTACTTC. Translation: CASSSNDRGNEQYF.

This clone was picked up one time. The chain uses TRBV9 and TRBJ1-6; D is unresolved. Germline V lookup: CDR1 SGDLS, CDR2 YYNGEE. The length of the CDR3 is 17 residues. V was trimmed by 0 bases and J by 0 bases, leaving 10 bases between them. The CDR3 reads CASSVGRRSSYNSPLHF. The CDR3 coding sequence is TGTGCCAGCAGCGTAGGGCGGAGGAGCTCCTATAATTCACCCCTCCACTTT. Drawing the rest from reference TRBV9 and TRBJ1-6, the complete variable domain is DSGVTQTPKHLITATGQRVTLRCSPRSGDLSVYWYQQSLDQGLQFLIQYYNGEERAKGNILERFSAQQFPDLHSELNLSSLELGDSALYFCASSVGRRSSYNSPLHFGNGTRLTVT.